These 20 T cell receptor beta chains were sequenced from one sample in a study of cytomegalovirus exposure and HLA in healthy donors. With 60 Vbeta and 13 Jbeta primers, the PCR was carried out. Clones were sequenced by immunoSEQ multiplex PCR, and TCRdb holds only the in-frame ones, with some missing. Among 130,000 or so clones, roughly three quarters were seen once, and the ten largest hold 0.94%. Material: PBMCs. The receptors were sampled from a woman aged 55 to 70 in good health and CMV-seronegative.

The V and J genes are TRBV4-1 and TRBJ2-7; 7 bases match TRBD2. CDR3 length: 16 amino acids. V trimming: 6 bases; J trimming: 5 bases; junction bases outside the gene matches: 16. Germline V gene data show CDR1 as MGHRA and CDR2 as YSYEKL. The CDR3 here is CASRGLAVGETHEQYF. In nucleotides, the CDR3 is TGCGCCAGCAGGGGTCTAGCGGTTGGGGAGACCCACGAGCAGTACTTC.

The chain recombines TRBV5-6 with TRBJ2-5; D might be TRBD1 (6 bases). Trimming left V 4 bases short and J 3 bases short, with 16 bases between. Germline values: CDR1 SGHDT, CDR2 YYEEEE. The CDR3 contains 15 residues. Here the CDR3 reads CASSPSLAGEETQYF. CDR3 DNA sequence: TGTGCCAGCAGCCCGAGTCTGGCAGGGGAAGAGACCCAGTACTTC. The complete variable domain, with remaining parts taken from reference TRBV5-6 and TRBJ2-5, reads DAGVTQSPTHLIKTRGQQVTLRCSPKSGHDTVSWYQQALGQGPQFIFQYYEEEERQRGNFPDRFSGHQFPNYSSELNVNALLLGDSALYLCASSPSLAGEETQYFGPGTRLLVL.

This clone was detected once. The chain has TRBV4-2 and TRBJ1-3, with 10 bases that match TRBD1. Germline CDR1 and CDR2: LGHNA and YNFKEQ. The J segment lost 4 bases and the V segment lost 3 bases, leaving 6 bases of the junction unmatched. The CDR3 is 16 residues long. The CDR3 sequence is CASSQGDRGRGNTIYF. CDR3 DNA: TGTGCCAGCAGCCAGGGGGACAGGGGTCGAGGAAACACCATATATTTT.

This clone was seen a single time. This chain joins TRBV5-4 and TRBJ2-7, with 9 bases identical to TRBD2. This CDR3 is built from 13 residues. CDR1 SGHNT and CDR2 YYREEE come from the germline V gene (reference sequence). Trimming at V came to 4 bases and at J to 7 bases, leaving 6 bases not matched to a gene. CDR3 protein: CASSTGLAREQYF. The CDR3 DNA is TGTGCCAGCAGCACGGGACTAGCTCGGGAGCAGTACTTC.

The V and J genes are TRBV7-6 and TRBJ2-2; possible D gene TRBD1, 5 bases. Trimming removed 3 bases from V and 5 bases from J, with 7 bases in between. This CDR3 has 13 residues. Germline CDR1 reads SGHVS; CDR2 reads FNYEAQ. The CDR3 DNA reads as TGTGCCAGCAGCTTGGCAGGGACCGGGGAGCTGTTTTTT. Protein: CASSLAGTGELFF.

This clone came up a few times. This chain uses TRBV6-1 with TRBJ2-7; perhaps TRBD1 as D (5 bases). V was cut by 6 bases and J by 1 base, with 10 bases left in between. The CDR3 covers 13 residues. CDR1 is MNHNS, CDR2 SASEGT, per germline. The CDR3 sequence is CASRVTASYEQYF. The CDR3 DNA sequence: TGTGCCAGCAGAGTGACAGCTTCCTACGAGCAGTACTTC.

The chain carries TRBV29-1 and TRBJ2-1; TRBD1 matches 7 bases. The CDR3 runs 15 residues. Germline CDR1 reads SQVTM; CDR2 reads ANQGSEA. Trimming took 7 bases from V and 4 from J; bases not matched to a gene: 13. The CDR3 loop is CSGSTGTVPYNEQFF. CDR3 coding DNA: TGCAGCGGATCCACCGGGACAGTTCCTTACAATGAGCAGTTCTTC.

The gene calls are TRBV5-1 and TRBJ2-2; D gene ambiguous. V was pared by 1 base and J by 7 bases, with 11 bases between. This CDR3 is 14 amino acids long. Germline V gives CDR1 SGHRS, CDR2 YFSETQ. CDR3 protein: CASSLMSVVGELFF. For the CDR3, the DNA is TGCGCCAGCAGCTTGATGTCCGTCGTCGGGGAGCTGTTTTTT.

This clone is a singleton in its sample. The chain links TRBV18 to TRBJ2-1; 11 bases fit TRBD2. The CDR3 length is 16 residues. With 3 bases clipped from V and 7 bases from J, the junction kept 8 bases outside the gene matches. Germline assignment: CDR1 KGHSH and CDR2 LQKENI. In nucleotides, the CDR3 is TGTGCCAGCTCACCTCCAACTAGCGGGAGTGTGAATGAGCAGTTCTTC. This sequence encodes CASSPPTSGSVNEQFF.

This chain links TRBV7-3 with TRBJ1-2, with TRBD1 as a possible D gene (6 bases). Trimming took 5 bases from V and 7 from J, leaving 14 bases between them. The CDR3 loop spans 13 amino acids. Germline CDR1 reads SGHTA; CDR2 reads FQGTGA. Written as DNA, the CDR3 is TGTGCCAGCAGCCATCCAGGGGCGGGTGGCTACACCTTC. Amino acid sequence: CASSHPGAGGYTF.

This chain uses TRBV5-1 with TRBJ2-5, with 8 bases that match TRBD1. V lost 4 bases, J lost 5 bases, and 13 bases stayed unmatched. This CDR3 region has 16 residues. CDR1 is SGHRS and CDR2 is YFSETQ in the germline V gene. The CDR3 bases are TGCGCCAGCAGCCGAGAAGCAGGGGGCGGGGTGGAGACCCAGTACTTC. Encoded protein: CASSREAGGGVETQYF.

The rearrangement joins TRBV27 to TRBJ1-5; 7 nucleotides align to TRBD1. CDR1 is MNHEY and CDR2 is SMNVEV in the germline V gene (reference sequence). CDR3 length equals 17 residues. Trimming took 5 bases from V and 0 from J; bases not matched to a gene: 10. In DNA form, the CDR3 reads TGTGCCAGCAGTGCGACAGGGAGAGGGTATAGCAATCAGCCCCAGCATTTT. It yields the protein CASSATGRGYSNQPQHF.

The rearrangement uses TRBV28 and TRBJ1-6; possible D gene TRBD1, 5 bases. Germline V CDR1 and CDR2: MDHEN, SYDVKM. The CDR3 contains 16 residues. V was cut by 6 bases and J by 11 bases, with 23 bases left in between. The CDR3 nucleotides read TGTGCCAGCAGGGTGATCGGGGGTCTGGGGAATCCACCCCTCCACTTT. Encoded protein: CASRVIGGLGNPPLHF.

The chain employs TRBV4-1 and TRBJ2-4; TRBD2 agrees at 7 bases. The V and J ends lost 2 bases and 1 base, in that order; junction bases with no gene match: 11. The CDR3 has 18 amino acids. From germline, CDR1 is MGHRA and CDR2 YSYEKL. The CDR3 region has the DNA TGCGCCAGCAGCCAACGGGAAGGCGGGAGCTTTGCCAAAAACATTCAGTACTTC. It specifies CASSQREGGSFAKNIQYF.

This clone was detected once. V is TRBV10-3 and J is TRBJ2-6; D is undetermined. Germline V gives CDR1 ENHRY, CDR2 SYGVKD. The CDR3 has 17 amino acids. V shed 5 bases and J shed 0 bases, with 14 bases lying between them. Here the CDR3 DNA reads TGTGCCATCAGTACCGCAACACATACCTCTGGGGCCAACGTCCTGACTTTC. This codes for CAISTATHTSGANVLTF.

The chain recombines TRBV28 with TRBJ2-5; 8 bases are a match to TRBD1. The closer fit of TRBJ2-7 to the DNA end suggests the J call may be wrong. This CDR3 comprises 16 residues. Germline V gene sequence: CDR1 MDHEN, CDR2 SYDVKM. The CDR3 protein is CASRSGGAGKSYEQYF. The DNA of the CDR3 is TGTGCCAGCAGGTCAGGGGGCGCTGGGAAGTCCTACGAGCAGTACTTC.

V gene TRBV6-1 combines with J gene TRBJ1-2, with 9 bases that match TRBD1. The V segment lost 3 bases and the J segment 8 bases; nucleotides outside the gene matches: 10. The CDR3 sequence is 15 residues long. Germline V CDR1 and CDR2: MNHNS, SASEGT. CDR3 amino acids: CASSEARGQGGGYTF. CDR3 sequence (DNA): TGTGCCAGCAGTGAGGCCAGGGGACAGGGTGGCGGCTACACCTTC.

The CDR3: CASSLIRQGPYEQYF. The CDR3 region has the DNA TGCGCCAGCAGCTTGATTCGACAGGGGCCCTACGAGCAGTACTTC. The chain is built from TRBV5-1 and TRBJ2-7; 8 bases agree with TRBD1. Trimming removed 1 base from V and 2 bases from J; junction bases left unmatched: 5. The CDR3 extends over 15 amino acids. The germline V gene has CDR1 SGHRS and CDR2 YFSETQ. Variable domain in full (rest from reference TRBV5-1 and TRBJ2-7): KAGVTQTPRYLIKTRGQQVTLSCSPISGHRSVSWYQQTPGQGLQFLFEYFSETQRNKGNFPGRFSGRQFSNSRSEMNVSTLELGDSALYLCASSLIRQGPYEQYFGPGTRLTVT.

The chain carries TRBV28 and TRBJ1-2, with a weak D call TRBD1 (5 bases). The CDR3 consists of 13 residues. Germline assignment: CDR1 MDHEN and CDR2 SYDVKM. Trimming cost V 5 bases and J 2 bases, with 9 bases left between them. The CDR3 coding sequence is TGTGCCAGCAGTCGCGACAGCAACTATGGCTACACCTTC. It translates to CASSRDSNYGYTF.

The chain uses TRBV4-1 and TRBJ1-1, with D unresolved. The CDR3 contains 15 residues. CDR1 is MGHRA and CDR2 is YSYEKL in the germline V gene. Trimming took 1 base from V and 5 from J, leaving 14 bases between them. The DNA for the CDR3 is TGCGCCAGCAGCCAAGGGCCGGGCCGAGGGACTGAAGCTTTCTTT. It encodes CASSQGPGRGTEAFF.